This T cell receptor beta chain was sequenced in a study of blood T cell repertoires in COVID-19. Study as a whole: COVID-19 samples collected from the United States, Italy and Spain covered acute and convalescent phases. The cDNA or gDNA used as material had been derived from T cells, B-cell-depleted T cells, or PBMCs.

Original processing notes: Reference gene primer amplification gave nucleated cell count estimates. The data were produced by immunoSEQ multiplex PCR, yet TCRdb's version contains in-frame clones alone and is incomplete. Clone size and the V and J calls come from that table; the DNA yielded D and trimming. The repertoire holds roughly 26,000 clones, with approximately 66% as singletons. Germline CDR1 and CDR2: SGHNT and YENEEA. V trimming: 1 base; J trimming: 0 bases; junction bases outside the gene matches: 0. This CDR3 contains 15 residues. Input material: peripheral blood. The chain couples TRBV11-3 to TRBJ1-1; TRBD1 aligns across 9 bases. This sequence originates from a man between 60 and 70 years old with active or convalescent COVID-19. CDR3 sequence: CASSLGDRVNTEAFF. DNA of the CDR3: TGTGCCAGCAGCTTAGGGGACAGGGTGAACACTGAAGCTTTCTTT. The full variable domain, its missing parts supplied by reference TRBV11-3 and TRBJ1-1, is EAGVVQSPRYKIIEKKQPVAFWCNPISGHNTLYWYLQNLGQGPELLIRYENEEAVDDSQLPKDRFSAERLKGVDSTLKIQPAELGDSAVYLCASSLGDRVNTEAFFGQGTRLTVV.